The rows below give T cell receptor beta chains drawn from one sample of a study of T-cell reconstitution after alpha-beta-depleted transplantation in children. TCRdb independently ran MiXCR on the PCR reads; one entry per CDR3 protein. The sample lists approximately 250,000 distinct CDR3 sequences, over 9.5% seen once, with about 4.9% in the top ten. The starting material was PBMCs from the stem cell graft donor, obtained from the stem cell graft. These receptors all come from a human donor who donated a stem cell graft to a child with SCID. Each CDR3 is given with its conserved first and last residue. The D gene is left open where the match is weak. Rows may omit the clone size; those that give it use once, few, many or a size class.

V: TRBV30
size: many
J: TRBJ2-6
D: TRBD1
CDR3: CACSRDRISSGANVLTF
DNA: TGTGCCTGCTCCCGGGACAGGATTAGCTCTGGGGCCAACGTCCTGACTTTC

V: TRBV3-1
size: many
J: TRBJ1-5
D: -
CDR3: CASSQGKGNQPQHF
DNA: TGTGCCAGCAGCCAAGGCAAGGGGAATCAGCCCCAGCATTTT

V: TRBV12-3/TRBV12-4
size: many
J: TRBJ1-1
D: TRBD1
CDR3: CASTWGQVKTEAFF
DNA: TGTGCCAGCACCTGGGGACAGGTTAAGACTGAAGCTTTCTTT

V: TRBV7-2
size: many
J: TRBJ2-3
D: -
CDR3: CASSPSRGYTDTQYF
DNA: TGTGCCAGCAGCCCCTCAAGAGGCTACACAGATACGCAGTATTTT

V: TRBV6-1
size: many
J: TRBJ1-2
D: -
CDR3: CASSPTGVYGYTF
DNA: TGTGCCAGCAGCCCGACAGGCGTCTATGGCTACACCTTC

V: TRBV5-1
size: many
J: TRBJ2-5
D: TRBD1
CDR3: CASSLQGQGETQYF
DNA: TGCGCCAGCAGCCTACAGGGACAGGGGGAGACCCAGTACTTC

V: TRBV20-1
size: many
J: TRBJ2-7
D: TRBD2
CDR3: CSARRPPGLGEPEQYF
DNA: TGCAGTGCTAGACGTCCACCGGGACTAGGGGAACCCGAGCAGTACTTC

V: TRBV20-1
size: few
J: TRBJ2-5
D: -
CDR3: CSARGQRGAQETQYF
DNA: TGCAGTGCTAGAGGTCAACGGGGGGCACAAGAGACCCAGTACTTC

V: TRBV12-3/TRBV12-4
size: many
J: TRBJ1-5
D: TRBD1
CDR3: CASSLGRGSNQPQHF
DNA: TGTGCCAGCAGCCTCGGCAGGGGGAGCAATCAGCCCCAGCATTTT

V: TRBV4-1
size: -
J: TRBJ1-5
D: -
CDR3: CASSQLSVQLSNQPQHF
DNA: TGCGCCAGCAGCCAATTGTCGGTTCAATTAAGCAATCAGCCCCAGCATTTT

V: TRBV6-5
size: many
J: TRBJ2-5
D: TRBD1
CDR3: CASSLYHRGQQETQYF
DNA: TGTGCCAGCAGTTTATATCACAGGGGACAGCAAGAGACCCAGTACTTC

V: TRBV7-8
size: many
J: TRBJ2-3
D: TRBD2
CDR3: CASSLGRGLAGANTQYF
DNA: TGTGCCAGCAGCTTAGGAAGGGGACTAGCGGGGGCCAATACGCAGTATTTT

V: TRBV12-3/TRBV12-4
size: -
J: TRBJ2-1
D: TRBD2
CDR3: CASRGLAGGPSSYNEQFF
DNA: TGTGCCAGCAGAGGACTAGCGGGGGGGCCGAGCTCCTACAATGAGCAGTTCTTC

V: TRBV5-1
size: many
J: TRBJ2-3
D: -
CDR3: CASSLQGSLSDTQYF
DNA: TGCGCCAGCAGCTTGCAGGGGAGTTTGTCAGATACGCAGTATTTT

V: TRBV27
size: many
J: TRBJ2-5
D: -
CDR3: CASSPRAYQETQYF
DNA: TGTGCCAGCAGTCCTCGGGCGTACCAAGAGACCCAGTACTTC

V: TRBV2
size: many
J: TRBJ1-5
D: -
CDR3: CASSGSPQGRNQPQHF
DNA: TGTGCCAGCAGTGGATCCCCTCAGGGGAGAAATCAGCCCCAGCATTTT

V: TRBV7-2
size: many
J: TRBJ1-4
D: TRBD1
CDR3: CASSLGQGGEKLFF
DNA: TGTGCCAGCAGCTTAGGACAGGGGGGTGAAAAACTGTTTTTT

V: TRBV7-3
size: many
J: TRBJ1-1
D: -
CDR3: CASSLKANTEAFF
DNA: TGTGCCAGCAGCTTAAAAGCGAACACTGAAGCTTTCTTT

V: TRBV10-3
size: many
J: TRBJ2-7
D: TRBD2
CDR3: CAISDPGGDYEQYF
DNA: TGTGCCATCAGTGACCCGGGAGGTGACTACGAGCAGTACTTC

V: TRBV15
size: many
J: TRBJ2-3
D: TRBD1
CDR3: CATSRDPTGGSLDTQYF
DNA: TGTGCCACCAGCAGAGATCCCACAGGGGGAAGTTTGGATACGCAGTATTTT

V: TRBV12-3/TRBV12-4
size: few
J: TRBJ2-5
D: -
CDR3: CASNSGGGPFGAQYF
DNA: TGTGCCAGCAACTCAGGGGGGGGCCCGTTTGGAGCCCAGTACTTC

V: TRBV5-1
size: many
J: TRBJ1-1
D: -
CDR3: CASSLTLNTEAFF
DNA: TGCGCCAGCAGCTTGACGTTGAACACTGAAGCTTTCTTT

V: TRBV5-6
size: few
J: TRBJ1-2
D: TRBD1
CDR3: CASSGGRTGVRGYTF
DNA: TGTGCCAGCAGCGGGGGACGGACAGGGGTGAGAGGCTACACCTTC

V: TRBV11-1
size: -
J: TRBJ2-7
D: TRBD2
CDR3: CASSLASGGTSSYEQYF
DNA: TGTGCCAGCAGCTTAGCTAGCGGGGGGACCAGCTCCTACGAGCAGTACTTC

V: TRBV7-8
size: many
J: TRBJ2-5
D: TRBD1
CDR3: CASWTYRGGETQYF
DNA: TGTGCCAGCTGGACTTACAGGGGCGGGGAGACCCAGTACTTC

V: TRBV20-1
size: many
J: TRBJ2-4
D: -
CDR3: CSARAGGGIQYF
DNA: TGCAGTGCTAGAGCGGGCGGCGGCATTCAGTACTTC

V: TRBV4-1
size: many
J: TRBJ1-3
D: -
CDR3: CASSQVFAGTIYF
DNA: TGCGCCAGCAGCCAAGTATTCGCGGGGACCATATATTTT

V: TRBV11-2
size: many
J: TRBJ2-1
D: TRBD2
CDR3: CASSLVSGGGHASGANEQFF
DNA: TGTGCCAGCAGCTTAGTTTCAGGCGGGGGTCATGCTAGCGGGGCTAATGAGCAGTTCTTC

V: TRBV20-1
size: many
J: TRBJ2-5
D: -
CDR3: CSAWTAEETQYF
DNA: TGCAGTGCTTGGACCGCTGAAGAGACCCAGTACTTC

V: TRBV10-3
size: many
J: TRBJ1-6
D: -
CDR3: CAIRSRAQNSPLHF
DNA: TGTGCCATCAGATCCAGAGCCCAAAATTCACCCCTCCACTTT

V: TRBV20-1
size: -
J: TRBJ2-5
D: -
CDR3: CSAEIQETQYF
DNA: TGCAGTGCCGAGATCCAAGAGACCCAGTACTTC